Included here is one TCR beta chain sequence, with context. The table came from immunoSEQ multiplex PCR; TCRdb's copy has only in-frame clones and leaves some out. This sample yields 150,000 to 200,000 clones, of which about 81% are seen a single time; approximately 12% belongs to the top ten. These data belong to a study of blood T cell repertoires in COVID-19. The CDR3 covers 14 residues. V lost 0 bases and J 4 bases, leaving 9 bases between the germline ends. CDR1 and CDR2 (germline): MNHEY, SVGAGI. Input material: peripheral blood. The sequence was collected from a woman aged 80 or over with COVID-19, enrolled during active disease. V usage is TRBV6-5 and J usage is TRBJ1-2; D ambiguous. DNA for the CDR3: TGTGCCAGCAGTTACTCCGGGAAATTCTATGGCTACACCTTC. As protein: CASSYSGKFYGYTF.